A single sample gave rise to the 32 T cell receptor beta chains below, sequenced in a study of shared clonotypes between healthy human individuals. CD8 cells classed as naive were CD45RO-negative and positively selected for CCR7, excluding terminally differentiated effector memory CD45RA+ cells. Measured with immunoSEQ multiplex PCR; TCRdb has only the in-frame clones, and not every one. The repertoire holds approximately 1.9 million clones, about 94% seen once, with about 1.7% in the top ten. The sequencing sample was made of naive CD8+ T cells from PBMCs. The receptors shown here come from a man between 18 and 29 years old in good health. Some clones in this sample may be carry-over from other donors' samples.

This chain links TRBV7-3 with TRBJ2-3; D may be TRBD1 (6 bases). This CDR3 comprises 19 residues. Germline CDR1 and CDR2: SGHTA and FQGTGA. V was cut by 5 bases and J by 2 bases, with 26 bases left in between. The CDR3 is CASSTDAWTEDSNTDTQYF. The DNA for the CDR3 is TGTGCCAGCAGCACGGATGCTTGGACTGAGGACAGCAACACAGATACGCAGTATTTT.

The chain's CDR3 is CASSLSASGSYYEQFF. DNA for the CDR3: TGTGCCAGCAGTTTATCGGCTAGCGGGAGTTATTATGAGCAGTTCTTC. The chain combines TRBV27 with TRBJ2-1; TRBD2 aligns across 10 bases. CDR1 and CDR2 (germline): MNHEY, SMNVEV (reference sequence). The CDR3 consists of 16 residues. Trimming removed 0 bases from V and 8 bases from J; junction bases left unmatched: 7.

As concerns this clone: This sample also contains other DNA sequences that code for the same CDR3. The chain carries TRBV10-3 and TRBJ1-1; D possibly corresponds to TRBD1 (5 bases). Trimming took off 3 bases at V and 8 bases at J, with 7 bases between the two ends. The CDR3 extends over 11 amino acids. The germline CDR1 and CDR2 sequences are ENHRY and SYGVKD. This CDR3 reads CAISEGTEAFF. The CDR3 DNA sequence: TGTGCCATCAGTGAAGGGACGGAAGCTTTCTTT.

The CDR3 bases are TGTGCCAGCAGCTCAGCATGGGACAGGGACCAAGAGACCCAGTACTTC. Translation gives CASSSAWDRDQETQYF. The V call is TRBV7-2, the J call TRBJ2-5; 9 nucleotides line up with TRBD1. Looked up from germline, CDR1 is SGHTA and CDR2 is FQGNSA. CDR3 length: 16 amino acids. Unmatched junction bases numbered 6, after V lost 4 bases and J lost 0 bases.

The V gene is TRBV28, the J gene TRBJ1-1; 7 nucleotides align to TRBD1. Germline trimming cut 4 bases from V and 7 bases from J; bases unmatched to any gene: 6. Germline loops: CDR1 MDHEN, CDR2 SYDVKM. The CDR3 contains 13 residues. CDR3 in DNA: TGTGCCAGCAGTTATCCAGGGACAGTTGAAGCTTTCTTT. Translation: CASSYPGTVEAFF.

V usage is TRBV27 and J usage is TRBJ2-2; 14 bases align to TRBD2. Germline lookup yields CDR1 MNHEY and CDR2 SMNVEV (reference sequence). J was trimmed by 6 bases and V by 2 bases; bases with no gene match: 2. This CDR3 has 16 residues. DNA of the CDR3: TGTGCCAGCAGTTTAAGGGGACTAGCGGGAGCCGGGGAGCTGTTTTTT. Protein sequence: CASSLRGLAGAGELFF.

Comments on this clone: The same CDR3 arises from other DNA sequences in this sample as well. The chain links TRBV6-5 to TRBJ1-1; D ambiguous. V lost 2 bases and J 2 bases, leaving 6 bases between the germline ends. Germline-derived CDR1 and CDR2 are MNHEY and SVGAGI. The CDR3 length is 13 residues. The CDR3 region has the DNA TGTGCCAGCAGTTACGGCAGAAACACTGAAGCTTTCTTT. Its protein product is CASSYGRNTEAFF.

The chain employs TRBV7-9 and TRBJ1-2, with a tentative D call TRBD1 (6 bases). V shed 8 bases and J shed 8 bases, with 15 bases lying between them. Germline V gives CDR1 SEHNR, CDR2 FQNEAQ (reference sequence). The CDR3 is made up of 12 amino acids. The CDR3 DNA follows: TGTGCCAGCTACCACCCAGGGGTCGGCTACACCTTC. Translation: CASYHPGVGYTF. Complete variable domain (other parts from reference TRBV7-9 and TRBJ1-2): DTGVSQNPRHKITKRGQNVTFRCDPISEHNRLYWYRQTLGQGPEFLTYFQNEAQLEKSRLLSDRFSAERPKGSFSTLEIQRTEQGDSAMYLCASYHPGVGYTFGSGTRLTVV.

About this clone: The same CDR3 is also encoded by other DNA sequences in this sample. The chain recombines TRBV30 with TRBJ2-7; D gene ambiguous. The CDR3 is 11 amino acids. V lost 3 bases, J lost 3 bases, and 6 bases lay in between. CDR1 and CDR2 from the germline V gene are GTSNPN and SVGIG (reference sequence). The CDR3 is CAWSPGYEQYF. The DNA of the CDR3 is TGTGCCTGGAGCCCAGGCTACGAGCAGTACTTC.

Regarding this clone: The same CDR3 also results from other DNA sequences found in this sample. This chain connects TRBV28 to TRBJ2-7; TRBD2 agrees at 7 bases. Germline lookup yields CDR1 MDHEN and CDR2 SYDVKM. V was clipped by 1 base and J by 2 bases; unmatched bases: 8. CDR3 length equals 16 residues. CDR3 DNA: TGTGCCAGCAGTTTATACTCGGCTAGCGGCACCTACGAGCAGTACTTC. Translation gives CASSLYSASGTYEQYF.

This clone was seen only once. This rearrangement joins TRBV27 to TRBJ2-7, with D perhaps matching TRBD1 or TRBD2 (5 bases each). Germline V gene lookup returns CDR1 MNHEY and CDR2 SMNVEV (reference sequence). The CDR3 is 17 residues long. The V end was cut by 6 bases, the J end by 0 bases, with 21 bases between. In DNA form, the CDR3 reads TGTGCCAGCAGGCCTCTTTCGGGGACCGGGCCCTCCTACGAGCAGTACTTC. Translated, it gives CASRPLSGTGPSYEQYF.

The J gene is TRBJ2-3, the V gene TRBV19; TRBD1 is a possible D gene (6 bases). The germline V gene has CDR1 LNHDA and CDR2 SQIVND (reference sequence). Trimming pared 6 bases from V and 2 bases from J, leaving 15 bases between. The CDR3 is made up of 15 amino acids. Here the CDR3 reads CASSNRDTFTDTQYF. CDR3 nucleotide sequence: TGTGCCAGTAGCAACCGGGACACCTTCACAGATACGCAGTATTTT.

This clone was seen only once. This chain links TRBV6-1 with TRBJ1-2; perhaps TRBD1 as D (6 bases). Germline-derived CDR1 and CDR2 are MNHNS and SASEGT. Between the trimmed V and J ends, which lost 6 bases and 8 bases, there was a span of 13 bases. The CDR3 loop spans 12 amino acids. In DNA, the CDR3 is TGTGCCAGCAGGTTGGGGGCGCAAGGCTACACCTTC. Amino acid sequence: CASRLGAQGYTF.

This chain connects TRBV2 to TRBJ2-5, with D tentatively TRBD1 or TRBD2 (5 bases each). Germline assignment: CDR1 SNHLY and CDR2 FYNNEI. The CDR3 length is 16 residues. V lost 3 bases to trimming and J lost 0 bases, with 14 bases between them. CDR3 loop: CASSEWGSTYQETQYF. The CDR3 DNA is TGTGCCAGCAGTGAGTGGGGGTCGACCTACCAAGAGACCCAGTACTTC.

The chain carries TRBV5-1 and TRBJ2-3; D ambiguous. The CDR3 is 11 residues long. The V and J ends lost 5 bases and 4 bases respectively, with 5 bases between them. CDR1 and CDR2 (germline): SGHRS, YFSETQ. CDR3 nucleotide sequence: TGCGCCAGCAGTACAGCAGATACGCAGTATTTT. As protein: CASSTADTQYF.

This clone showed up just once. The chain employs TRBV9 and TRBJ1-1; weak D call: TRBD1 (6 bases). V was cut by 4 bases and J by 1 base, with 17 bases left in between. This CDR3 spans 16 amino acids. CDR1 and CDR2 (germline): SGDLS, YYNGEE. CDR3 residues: CASSSTGGGWNTEAFF. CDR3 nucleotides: TGTGCCAGCAGCTCTACCGGGGGGGGCTGGAACACTGAAGCTTTCTTT.

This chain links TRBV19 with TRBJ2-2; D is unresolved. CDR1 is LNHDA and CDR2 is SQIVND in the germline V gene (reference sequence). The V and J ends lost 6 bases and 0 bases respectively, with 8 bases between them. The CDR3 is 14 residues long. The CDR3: CASRAAANTGELFF. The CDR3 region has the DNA TGTGCCAGTAGGGCGGCGGCGAACACCGGGGAGCTGTTTTTT.

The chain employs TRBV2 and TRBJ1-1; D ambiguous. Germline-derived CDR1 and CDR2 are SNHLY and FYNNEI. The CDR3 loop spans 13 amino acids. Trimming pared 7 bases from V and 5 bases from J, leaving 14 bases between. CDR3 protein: CASIHSQETEAFF. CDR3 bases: TGTGCCAGCATTCACAGCCAGGAGACTGAAGCTTTCTTT.

DNA of the CDR3: TGTGCCAGCAGTTTAGGGCTGAACACCGGGGAGCTGTTTTTT. It encodes CASSLGLNTGELFF. The J gene is TRBJ2-2, the V gene TRBV28; D unresolved. From germline, CDR1 is MDHEN and CDR2 SYDVKM. Deletions cut 2 bases from V and 1 base from J, with 5 bases between. The CDR3 has 14 amino acids.

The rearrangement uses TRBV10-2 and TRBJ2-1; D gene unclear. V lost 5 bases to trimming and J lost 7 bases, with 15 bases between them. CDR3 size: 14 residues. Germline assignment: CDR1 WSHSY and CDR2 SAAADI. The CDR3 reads CASSRAVKWNEQFF. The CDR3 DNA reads TGCGCCAGCAGTAGGGCTGTCAAGTGGAATGAGCAGTTCTTC.

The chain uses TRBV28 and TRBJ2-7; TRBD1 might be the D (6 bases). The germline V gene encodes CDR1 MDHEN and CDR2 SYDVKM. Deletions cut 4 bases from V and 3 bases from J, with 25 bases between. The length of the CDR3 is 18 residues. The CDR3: CASSSPLLQGPVNYEQYF. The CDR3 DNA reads TGTGCCAGCAGTTCGCCCCTCCTACAGGGCCCCGTAAACTACGAGCAGTACTTC.

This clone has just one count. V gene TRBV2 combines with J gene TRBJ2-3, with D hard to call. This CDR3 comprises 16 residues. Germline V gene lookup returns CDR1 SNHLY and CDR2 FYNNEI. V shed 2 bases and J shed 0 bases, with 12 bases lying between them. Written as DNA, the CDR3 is TGTGCCAGCAGTGAAATAAATCCAGCTAGCACAGATACGCAGTATTTT. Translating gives CASSEINPASTDTQYF.

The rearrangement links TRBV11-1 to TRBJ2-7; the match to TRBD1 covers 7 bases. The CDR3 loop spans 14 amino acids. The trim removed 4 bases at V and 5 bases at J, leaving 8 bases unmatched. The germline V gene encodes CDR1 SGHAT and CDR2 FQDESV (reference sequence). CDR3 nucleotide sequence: TGTGCCAGCAGCTCAGACAGGGCATCGGACGAGCAGTACTTC. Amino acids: CASSSDRASDEQYF.

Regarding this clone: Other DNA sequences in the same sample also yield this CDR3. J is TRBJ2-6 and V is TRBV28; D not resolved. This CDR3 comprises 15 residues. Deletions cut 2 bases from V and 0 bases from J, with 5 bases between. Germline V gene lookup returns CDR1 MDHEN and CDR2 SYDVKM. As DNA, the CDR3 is TGTGCCAGCAGTTTAGGCCGCTCTGGGGCCAACGTCCTGACTTTC. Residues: CASSLGRSGANVLTF.

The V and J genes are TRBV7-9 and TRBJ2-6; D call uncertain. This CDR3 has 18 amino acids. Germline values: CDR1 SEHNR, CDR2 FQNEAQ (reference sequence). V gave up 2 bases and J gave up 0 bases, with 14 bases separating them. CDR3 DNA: TGTGCCAGCAGCTTATTAGACGGACCTCCCTCTGGGGCCAACGTCCTGACTTTC. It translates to CASSLLDGPPSGANVLTF.

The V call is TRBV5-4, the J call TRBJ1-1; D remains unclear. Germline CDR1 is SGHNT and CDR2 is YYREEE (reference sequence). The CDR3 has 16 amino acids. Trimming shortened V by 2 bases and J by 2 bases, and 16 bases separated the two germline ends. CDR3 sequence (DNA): TGTGCCAGCAGCTTCCTAGGCCAGACCGTCAACACTGAAGCTTTCTTT. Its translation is CASSFLGQTVNTEAFF.

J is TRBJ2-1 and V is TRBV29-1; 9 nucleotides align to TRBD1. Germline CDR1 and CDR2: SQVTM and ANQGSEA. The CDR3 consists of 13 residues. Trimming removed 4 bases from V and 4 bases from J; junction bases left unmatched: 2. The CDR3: CSVGGTGYNEQFF. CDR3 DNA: TGCAGCGTTGGCGGGACAGGGTACAATGAGCAGTTCTTC.

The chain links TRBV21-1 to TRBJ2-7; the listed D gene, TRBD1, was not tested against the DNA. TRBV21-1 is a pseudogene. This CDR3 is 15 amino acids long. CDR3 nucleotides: TGTGCCAGCAGCAAAGAAACAGCCTCGGACTACGAGCAGTACTTC. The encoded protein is CASSKETASDYEQYF.

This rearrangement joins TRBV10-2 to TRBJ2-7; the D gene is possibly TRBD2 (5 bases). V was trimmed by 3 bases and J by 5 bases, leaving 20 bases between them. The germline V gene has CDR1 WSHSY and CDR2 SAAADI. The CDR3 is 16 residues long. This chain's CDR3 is CASSDPAWAPGDEQYF. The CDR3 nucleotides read TGCGCCAGCAGTGACCCCGCCTGGGCACCCGGGGACGAGCAGTACTTC.

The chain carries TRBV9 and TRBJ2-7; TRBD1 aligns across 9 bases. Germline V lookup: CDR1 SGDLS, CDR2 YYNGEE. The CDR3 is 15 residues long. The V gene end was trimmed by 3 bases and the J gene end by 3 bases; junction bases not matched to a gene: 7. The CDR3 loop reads CASSAPGQGNYEQYF. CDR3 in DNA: TGTGCCAGCAGCGCCCCGGGACAGGGTAACTACGAGCAGTACTTC. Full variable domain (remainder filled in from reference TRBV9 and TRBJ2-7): DSGVTQTPKHLITATGQRVTLRCSPRSGDLSVYWYQQSLDQGLQFLIQYYNGEERAKGNILERFSAQQFPDLHSELNLSSLELGDSALYFCASSAPGQGNYEQYFGPGTRLTVT.

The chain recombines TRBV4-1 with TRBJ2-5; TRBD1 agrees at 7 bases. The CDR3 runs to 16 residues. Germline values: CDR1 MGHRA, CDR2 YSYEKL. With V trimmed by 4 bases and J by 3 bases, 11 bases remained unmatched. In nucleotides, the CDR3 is TGCGCCAGCAGCCCGGGTCCGGGACAGTATGAAGAGACCCAGTACTTC. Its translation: CASSPGPGQYEETQYF.

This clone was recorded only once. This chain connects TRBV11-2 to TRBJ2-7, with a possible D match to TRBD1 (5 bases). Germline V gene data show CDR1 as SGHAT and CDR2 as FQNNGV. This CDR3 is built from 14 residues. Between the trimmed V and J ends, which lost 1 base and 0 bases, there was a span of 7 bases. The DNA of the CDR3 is TGTGCCAGCAGCTTAGGACAGAGCTCCTACGAGCAGTACTTC. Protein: CASSLGQSSYEQYF.